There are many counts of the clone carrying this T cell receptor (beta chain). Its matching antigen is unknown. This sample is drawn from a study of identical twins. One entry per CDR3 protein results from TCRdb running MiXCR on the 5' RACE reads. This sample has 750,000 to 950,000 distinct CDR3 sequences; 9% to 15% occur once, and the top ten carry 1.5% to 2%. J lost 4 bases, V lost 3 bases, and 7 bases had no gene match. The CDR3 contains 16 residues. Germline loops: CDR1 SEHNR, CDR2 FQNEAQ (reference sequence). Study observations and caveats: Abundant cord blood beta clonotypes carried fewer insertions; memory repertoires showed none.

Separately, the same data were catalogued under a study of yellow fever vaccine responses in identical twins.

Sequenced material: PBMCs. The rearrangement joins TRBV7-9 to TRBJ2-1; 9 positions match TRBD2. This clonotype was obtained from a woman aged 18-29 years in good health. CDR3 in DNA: TGTGCCAGCAGCTTCATACCGGGACTAGCTTACAATGAGCAGTTCTTC. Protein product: CASSFIPGLAYNEQFF.